This T cell receptor beta chain was observed in a study of a mutant IDH1 vaccine in newly diagnosed glioma. Study-level background: Treated patients had a mean age of about 37 years and a sex split that was approximately 62% male and approximately 38% female. Therapy received beforehand was radiotherapy, temozolomide, or both, with most patients given both. Study-wide findings and caveats: The vaccine induced immune responses, and these occurred in around 93% of patients.

This clone was counted once. The antigen remains undetermined. Time point described: baseline, week 1 (first vaccination visit). This sample's treatment: pre-vaccination baseline after standard-of-care therapy. Sequencing used immunoSEQ multiplex PCR; TCRdb keeps in-frame clones, though not all of them. Seen here are about 88,000 clones, approximately 80% observed once, and the top ten hold 5% to 5.5%. The ends were cut back, 7 bases at V and 0 bases at J, with 10 bases in the middle. The CDR3 has 14 amino acids. Germline-derived CDR1 and CDR2 are SEHNR and FQNEAQ (reference sequence). The gene calls are TRBV7-9 and TRBJ1-3, with D unresolved. The receptor was isolated from a middle-aged man with glioma. Some clones in this sample may be carry-over from other donors' samples. The starting material was PBMCs, obtained from a glioma patient treated with radiotherapy, temozolomide or both. CDR3 bases: TGTGCCAGCACCCAAATTAGCTCTGGAAACACCATATATTTT. The encoded protein is CASTQISSGNTIYF.